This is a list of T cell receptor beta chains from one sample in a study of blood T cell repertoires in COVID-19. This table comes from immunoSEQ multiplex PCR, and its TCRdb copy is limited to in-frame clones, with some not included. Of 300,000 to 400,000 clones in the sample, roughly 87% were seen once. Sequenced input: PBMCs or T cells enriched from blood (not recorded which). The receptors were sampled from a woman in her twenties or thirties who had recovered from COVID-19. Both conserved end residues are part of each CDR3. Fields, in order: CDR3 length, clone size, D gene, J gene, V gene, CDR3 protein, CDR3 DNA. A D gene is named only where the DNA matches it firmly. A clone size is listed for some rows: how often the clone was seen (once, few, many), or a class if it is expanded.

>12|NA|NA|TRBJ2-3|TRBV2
CASRARADTQYF
TGTGCCAGCAGGGCCCGGGCAGATACGCAGTATTTT
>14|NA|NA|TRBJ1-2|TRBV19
CASSIFRGGNGYTF
TGTGCCAGTAGTATTTTCCGCGGGGGAAATGGCTACACCTTC
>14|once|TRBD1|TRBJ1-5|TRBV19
CASSRTGVNQPQHF
TGTGCCAGTTCCCGGACAGGAGTTAATCAGCCCCAGCATTTT
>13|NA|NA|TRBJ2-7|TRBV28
CASSATGFHEQYF
TGTGCCAGCAGTGCAACAGGGTTCCACGAGCAGTACTTC
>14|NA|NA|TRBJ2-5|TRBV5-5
CASSLRLSRETQYF
TGTGCCAGCAGCTTGAGACTAAGTCGAGAGACCCAGTACTTC
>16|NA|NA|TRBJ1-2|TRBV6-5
CASSYHNAPVDYGYTF
TGTGCCAGCAGTTACCACAACGCCCCAGTGGACTATGGCTACACCTTC
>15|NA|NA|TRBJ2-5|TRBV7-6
CASSLALAAEETQYF
TGTGCCAGCAGCTTAGCGCTGGCTGCCGAAGAGACCCAGTACTTC
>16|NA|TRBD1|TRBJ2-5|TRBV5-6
CASSLGGQGTSETQYF
TGTGCCAGCAGCTTGGGGGGACAGGGGACCTCTGAGACCCAGTACTTC
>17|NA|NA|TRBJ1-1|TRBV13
CASSGIPGGQSVSEAFF
TGTGCCAGCAGCGGTATTCCCGGGGGGCAGTCGGTCTCTGAAGCTTTCTTT
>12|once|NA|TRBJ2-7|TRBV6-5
CASGDKGYEQYF
TGTGCCAGTGGGGACAAGGGCTACGAGCAGTACTTC
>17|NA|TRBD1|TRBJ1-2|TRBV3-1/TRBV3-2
CASSQEDQGAAVYGYTF
TGTGCCAGCAGCCAAGAGGACCAGGGGGCGGCTGTCTATGGCTACACCTTC
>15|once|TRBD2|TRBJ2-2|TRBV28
CASSTGLADTGELFF
TGTGCCAGCAGTACGGGACTAGCGGACACCGGGGAGCTGTTTTTT
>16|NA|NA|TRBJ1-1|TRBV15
CATTKTLWGQNTEAFF
TGTGCCACCACCAAAACGCTCTGGGGGCAAAACACTGAAGCTTTCTTT
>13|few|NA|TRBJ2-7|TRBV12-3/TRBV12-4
CASSLYPGREQYF
TGTGCCAGCAGTTTGTACCCAGGTCGAGAGCAGTACTTC
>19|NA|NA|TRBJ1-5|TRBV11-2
CASSLDETGGYSGNQPQHF
TGTGCCAGCAGCTTAGATGAGACAGGCGGATATAGCGGCAATCAGCCCCAGCATTTT
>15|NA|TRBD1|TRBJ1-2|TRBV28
CASSPLRGGGHGYTF
TGTGCCAGCAGTCCCCTTCGCGGAGGGGGCCATGGCTACACCTTC
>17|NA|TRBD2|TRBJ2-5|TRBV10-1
CASSESWLAGGLETQYF
TGCGCCAGCAGTGAGTCTTGGCTAGCGGGGGGTCTGGAGACCCAGTACTTC
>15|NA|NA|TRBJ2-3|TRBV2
CASSDLAPSTDTQYF
TGTGCCAGCAGTGATCTAGCCCCTAGCACAGATACGCAGTATTTT
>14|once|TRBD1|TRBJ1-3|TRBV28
CASSSGQGGNTIYF
TGTGCCAGCAGCTCGGGACAGGGGGGAAACACCATATATTTT
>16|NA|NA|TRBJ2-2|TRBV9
CASSVYTLPNTGELFF
TGTGCCAGCAGCGTATATACACTACCCAACACCGGGGAGCTGTTTTTT
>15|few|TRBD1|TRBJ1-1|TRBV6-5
CASRQGGGQTAEAFF
TGTGCCAGCAGGCAGGGGGGAGGCCAGACGGCTGAAGCTTTCTTT
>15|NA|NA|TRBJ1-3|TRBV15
CATSERASSGNTIYF
TGTGCCACCAGCGAACGAGCCTCCTCTGGAAACACCATATATTTT
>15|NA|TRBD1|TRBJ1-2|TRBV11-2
CASSPGTGDGYGYTF
TGTGCCAGCAGCCCGGGGACAGGGGACGGCTATGGCTACACCTTC
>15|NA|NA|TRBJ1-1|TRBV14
CASSRPHRGDTEAFF
TGTGCCAGCAGTCGACCACACCGAGGTGACACTGAAGCTTTCTTT
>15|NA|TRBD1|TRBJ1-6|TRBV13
CASSLGAGGNSPLHF
TGTGCCAGCAGCTTAGGGGCAGGGGGAAATTCACCCCTCCACTTT
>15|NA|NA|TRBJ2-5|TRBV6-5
CASSYSRDFQETQYF
TGTGCCAGCAGTTACAGCCGGGACTTCCAAGAGACCCAGTACTTC